This T cell receptor (beta chain) appears in the sequencing data of a study of blood T cell repertoires in COVID-19. Study summary: T cells, B-cell-depleted T cells, or PBMCs supplied cDNA or gDNA.

CDR3 length: 15 amino acids. Losses at the gene ends were 4 bases for V and 8 bases for J; bases not matched to a gene: 11. The germline V gene encodes CDR1 SGHRS and CDR2 YFSETQ. Original handling: It was from reference gene primer amplification that nucleated cell counts were estimated. Profiling relied on immunoSEQ multiplex PCR, and the TCRdb table lists in-frame clones only, not all of them. V and J calls plus clone size are reproduced from that table; the DNA served to infer D and trimming. This sample has about 140,000 clones; more than 80% occur once, and the top ten carry approximately 3%. Specimen: peripheral blood. The origin of this receptor is a woman aged 60 to 75 with active COVID-19. The gene calls are TRBV5-1 and TRBJ2-2, with TRBD1 matching 7 bases. In nucleotides, the CDR3 is TGCGCCAGCAGCAACAGGGGCCTCCTTGGTGGGGAGCTGTTTTTT. Encoded protein: CASSNRGLLGGELFF.